This passage covers 7 T cell receptor beta chains from one sample sequenced in a study of shared clonotypes between healthy human individuals. Assay used: immunoSEQ multiplex PCR; TCRdb lists only in-frame clones, some missing. The table lists over a million clones, approximately 97% of them singletons. Sequencing was done on a sample of naive CD4+ T cells sorted from blood. Subset specified: CD45RA+ positively selected. Source of these receptors: a young man in good health.

The rearrangement links TRBV7-9 to TRBJ2-2, with 10 bases aligning to TRBD2. Trimming cost V 6 bases and J 6 bases; bases outside gene matches: 7. The length of the CDR3 is 15 residues. CDR1 and CDR2 from the germline V gene are SEHNR and FQNEAQ (reference sequence). CDR3 bases: TGTGCCAGCAGACCTCTAGCGGGAGAAGCCGGGGAGCTGTTTTTT. Protein sequence: CASRPLAGEAGELFF.

The rearrangement links TRBV14 to TRBJ2-1; D unclear. The CDR3 length is 16 residues. The germline V gene has CDR1 SGHDN and CDR2 FVKESK. The ends were cut back, 0 bases at V and 2 bases at J, with 11 bases in the middle. CDR3 DNA: TGTGCCAGCAGCCAAGACCTAGGTCTTCCCTACAATGAGCAGTTCTTC. Translation gives CASSQDLGLPYNEQFF.

The chain employs TRBV28 and TRBJ2-1; 11 nucleotides agree with TRBD2. Germline V gene sequence: CDR1 MDHEN, CDR2 SYDVKM. The CDR3 has 15 residues. Germline trimming cut 7 bases from V and 8 bases from J; bases unmatched to any gene: 10. The DNA of the CDR3 is TGTGCCAGCACCCATAGCGGGAGGGCCTTCTATGAGCAGTTCTTC. This translates into CASTHSGRAFYEQFF.

The chain combines TRBV19 with TRBJ2-1, with 7 bases fitting TRBD1. The V gene end was trimmed by 3 bases and the J gene end by 5 bases; junction bases not matched to a gene: 7. The V gene's germline CDR1 is LNHDA and CDR2 SQIVND (reference sequence). CDR3 length: 15 residues. CDR3 sequence reads: CASSIGLGQNNEQFF. The CDR3 coding sequence is TGTGCCAGTAGTATCGGACTGGGACAGAACAATGAGCAGTTCTTC.

The chain uses TRBV9 and TRBJ2-2, with TRBD2 matching over 10 bases. The CDR3 extends over 16 amino acids. CDR1 is SGDLS, CDR2 YYNGEE, per germline. The V segment lost 0 bases and the J segment 4 bases; nucleotides outside the gene matches: 3. The CDR3 region has the DNA TGTGCCAGCAGCGTAGGTTCTAGCGGGGGCACCGGGGAGCTGTTTTTT. Translation: CASSVGSSGGTGELFF. Full variable domain (remainder filled in from reference TRBV9 and TRBJ2-2): DSGVTQTPKHLITATGQRVTLRCSPRSGDLSVYWYQQSLDQGLQFLIQYYNGEERAKGNILERFSAQQFPDLHSELNLSSLELGDSALYFCASSVGSSGGTGELFFGEGSRLTVL.

This clone was counted a single time. The chain has TRBV28 and TRBJ2-3; D remains unclear. The germline V and J ends were trimmed by 8 bases and 11 bases, with 20 bases remaining between them. Germline lookup yields CDR1 MDHEN and CDR2 SYDVKM. The CDR3 spans 13 residues. The CDR3 nucleotides are TGTGCCAGCGAGTTGGGTATACGGCGGATGCAGTATTTT. This sequence encodes CASELGIRRMQYF.

The chain couples TRBV11-2 to TRBJ2-7; 8 bases are shared with TRBD1. V was clipped by 5 bases and J by 3 bases; unmatched bases: 9. Germline CDR1 reads SGHAT; CDR2 reads FQNNGV. This CDR3 is 15 amino acids long. The CDR3 is CASSITGQGGYEQYF. CDR3 DNA sequence: TGTGCCAGCAGCATAACAGGACAGGGAGGCTACGAGCAGTACTTC. Full variable domain (rest looked up from reference TRBV11-2 and TRBJ2-7): EAGVAQSPRYKIIEKRQSVAFWCNPISGHATLYWYQQILGQGPKLLIQFQNNGVVDDSQLPKDRFSAERLKGVDSTLKIQPAKLEDSAVYLCASSITGQGGYEQYFGPGTRLTVT.